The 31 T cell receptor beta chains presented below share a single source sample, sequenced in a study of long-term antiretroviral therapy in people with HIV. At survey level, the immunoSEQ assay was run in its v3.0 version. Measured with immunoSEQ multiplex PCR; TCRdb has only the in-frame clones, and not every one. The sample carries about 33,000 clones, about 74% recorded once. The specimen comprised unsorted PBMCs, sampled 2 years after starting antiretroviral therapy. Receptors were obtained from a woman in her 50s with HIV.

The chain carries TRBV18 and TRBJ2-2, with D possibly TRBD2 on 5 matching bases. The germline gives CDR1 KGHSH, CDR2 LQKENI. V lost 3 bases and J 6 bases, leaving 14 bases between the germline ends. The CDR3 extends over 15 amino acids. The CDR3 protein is CASSPNHGVPGELFF. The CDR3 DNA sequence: TGTGCCAGCTCACCGAATCACGGGGTTCCCGGGGAGCTGTTTTTT.

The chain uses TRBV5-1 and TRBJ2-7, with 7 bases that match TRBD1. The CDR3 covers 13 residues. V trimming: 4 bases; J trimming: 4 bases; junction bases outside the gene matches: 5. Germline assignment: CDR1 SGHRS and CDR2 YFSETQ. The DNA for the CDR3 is TGCGCCAGCAGCCCGGGACAGTTATACGAGCAGTACTTC. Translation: CASSPGQLYEQYF.

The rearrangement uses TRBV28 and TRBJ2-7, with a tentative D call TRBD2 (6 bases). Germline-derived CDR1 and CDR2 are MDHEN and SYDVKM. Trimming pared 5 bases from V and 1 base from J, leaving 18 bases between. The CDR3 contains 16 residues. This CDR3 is CASSPPPYGGSYEQYF. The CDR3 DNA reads TGTGCCAGCAGTCCACCCCCCTACGGGGGTTCCTACGAGCAGTACTTC.

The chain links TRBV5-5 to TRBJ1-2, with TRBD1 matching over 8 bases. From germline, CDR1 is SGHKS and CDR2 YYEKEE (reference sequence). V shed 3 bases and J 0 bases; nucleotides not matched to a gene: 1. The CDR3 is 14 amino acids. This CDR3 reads CASSWGQANYGYTF. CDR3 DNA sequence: TGTGCCAGCAGCTGGGGACAGGCTAACTATGGCTACACCTTC.

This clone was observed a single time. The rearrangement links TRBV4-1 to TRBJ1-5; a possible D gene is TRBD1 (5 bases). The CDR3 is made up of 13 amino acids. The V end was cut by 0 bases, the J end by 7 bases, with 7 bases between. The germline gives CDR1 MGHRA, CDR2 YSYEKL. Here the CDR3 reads CASSQDRGQPQHF. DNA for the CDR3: TGCGCCAGCAGCCAAGACCGGGGGCAGCCCCAGCATTTT.

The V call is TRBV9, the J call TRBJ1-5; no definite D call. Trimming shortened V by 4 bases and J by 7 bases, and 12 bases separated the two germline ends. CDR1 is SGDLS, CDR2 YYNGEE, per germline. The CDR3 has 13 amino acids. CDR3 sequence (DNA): TGTGCCAGCAGCACAGACCCGGGGCAGCCCCAGCATTTT. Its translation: CASSTDPGQPQHF.

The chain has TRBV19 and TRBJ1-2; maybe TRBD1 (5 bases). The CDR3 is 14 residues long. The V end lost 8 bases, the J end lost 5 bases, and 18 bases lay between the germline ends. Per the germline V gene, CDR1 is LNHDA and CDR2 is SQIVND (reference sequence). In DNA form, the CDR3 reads TGTGCCAGTCAGCGGGGCAGGGACTTATATGGCTACACCTTC. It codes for CASQRGRDLYGYTF.

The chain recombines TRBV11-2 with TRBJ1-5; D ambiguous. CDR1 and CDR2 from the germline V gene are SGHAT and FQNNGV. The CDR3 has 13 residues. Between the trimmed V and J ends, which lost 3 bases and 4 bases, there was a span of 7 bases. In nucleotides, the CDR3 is TGTGCCAGCAGCTTCTACGTAAATCAGCCCCAGCATTTT. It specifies CASSFYVNQPQHF.

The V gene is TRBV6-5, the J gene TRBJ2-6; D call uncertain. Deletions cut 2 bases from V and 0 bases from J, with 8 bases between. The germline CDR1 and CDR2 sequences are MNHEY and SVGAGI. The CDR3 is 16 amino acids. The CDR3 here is CASSYIGFSGANVLTF. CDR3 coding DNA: TGTGCCAGCAGTTACATAGGTTTCTCTGGGGCCAACGTCCTGACTTTC.

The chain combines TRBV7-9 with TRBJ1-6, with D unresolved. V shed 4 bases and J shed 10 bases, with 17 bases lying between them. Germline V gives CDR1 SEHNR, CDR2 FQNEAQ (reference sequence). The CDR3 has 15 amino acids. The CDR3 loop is CASSSSGKLASPLHF. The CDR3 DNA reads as TGTGCCAGCAGCTCATCGGGGAAATTAGCGTCACCCCTCCACTTT.

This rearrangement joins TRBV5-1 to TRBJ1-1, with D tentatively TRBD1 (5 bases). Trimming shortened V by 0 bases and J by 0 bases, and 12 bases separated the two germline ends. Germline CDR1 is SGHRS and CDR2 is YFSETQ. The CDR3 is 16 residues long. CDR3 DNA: TGCGCCAGCAGCTTGGGGCCGGCCAGGGTGAACACTGAAGCTTTCTTT. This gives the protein CASSLGPARVNTEAFF.

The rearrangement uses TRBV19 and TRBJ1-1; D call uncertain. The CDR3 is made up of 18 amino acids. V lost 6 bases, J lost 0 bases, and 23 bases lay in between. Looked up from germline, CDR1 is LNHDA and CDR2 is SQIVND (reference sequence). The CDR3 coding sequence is TGTGCCAGTAGGGTTCATATAGGGATTCAAAGGATGAACACTGAAGCTTTCTTT. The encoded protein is CASRVHIGIQRMNTEAFF. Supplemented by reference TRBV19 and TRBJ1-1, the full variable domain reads DGGITQSPKYLFRKEGQNVTLSCEQNLNHDAMYWYRQDPGQGLRLIYYSQIVNDFQKGDIAEGYSVSREKKESFPLTVTSAQKNPTAFYLCASRVHIGIQRMNTEAFFGQGTRLTVV.

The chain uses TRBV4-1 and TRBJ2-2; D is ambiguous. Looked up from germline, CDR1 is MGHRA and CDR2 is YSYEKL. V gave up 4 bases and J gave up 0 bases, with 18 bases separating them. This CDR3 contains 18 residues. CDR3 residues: CASSPNPIGAANTGELFF. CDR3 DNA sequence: TGCGCCAGCAGCCCAAACCCGATAGGCGCTGCGAACACCGGGGAGCTGTTTTTT.

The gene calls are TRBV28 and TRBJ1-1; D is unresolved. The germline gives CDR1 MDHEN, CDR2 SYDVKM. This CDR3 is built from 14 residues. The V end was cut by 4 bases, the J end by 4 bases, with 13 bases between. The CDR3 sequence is CASSSHRDFTEAFF. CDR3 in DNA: TGTGCCAGCAGTTCCCATCGGGATTTCACTGAAGCTTTCTTT.

The chain's CDR3 is CASSYSSQITGELFF. Written as DNA, the CDR3 is TGTGCCAGCAGTTACTCGTCCCAGATCACCGGGGAGCTGTTTTTT. The chain joins TRBV6-5 to TRBJ2-2, with D unclear. Per the germline V gene, CDR1 is MNHEY and CDR2 is SVGAGI. V was trimmed by 0 bases and J by 4 bases, leaving 9 bases between them. This CDR3 is built from 15 residues.

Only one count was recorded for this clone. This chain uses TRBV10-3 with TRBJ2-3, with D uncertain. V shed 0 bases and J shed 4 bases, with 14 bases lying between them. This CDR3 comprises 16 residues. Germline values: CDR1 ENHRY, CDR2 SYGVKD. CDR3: CAISESGPGRADTQYF. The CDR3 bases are TGTGCCATCAGTGAGTCAGGCCCTGGCCGCGCAGATACGCAGTATTTT.

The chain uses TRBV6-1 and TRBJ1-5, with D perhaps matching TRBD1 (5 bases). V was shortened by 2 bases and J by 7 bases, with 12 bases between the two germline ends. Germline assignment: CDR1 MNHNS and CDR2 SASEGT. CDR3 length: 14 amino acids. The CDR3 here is CASSESGTHQPQHF. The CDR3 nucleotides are TGTGCCAGCAGTGAATCAGGGACCCACCAGCCCCAGCATTTT.

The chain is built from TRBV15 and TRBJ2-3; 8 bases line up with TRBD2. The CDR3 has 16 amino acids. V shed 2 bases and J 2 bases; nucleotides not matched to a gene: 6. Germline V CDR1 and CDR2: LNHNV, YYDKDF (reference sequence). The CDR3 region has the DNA TGTGCCACCAGCAGATACGGAGCGGGGGACACAGATACGCAGTATTTT. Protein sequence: CATSRYGAGDTDTQYF.

CDR3: CSVAGTSGTDTQYF. The CDR3 bases are TGCAGCGTTGCCGGGACCTCCGGAACAGATACGCAGTATTTT. This chain joins TRBV29-1 and TRBJ2-3; D tentatively reads TRBD1 or TRBD2 (5 bases each). The CDR3 contains 14 residues. Germline CDR1 reads SQVTM; CDR2 reads ANQGSEA. Trimming stripped 4 bases from V and 3 bases from J, with 14 bases between.

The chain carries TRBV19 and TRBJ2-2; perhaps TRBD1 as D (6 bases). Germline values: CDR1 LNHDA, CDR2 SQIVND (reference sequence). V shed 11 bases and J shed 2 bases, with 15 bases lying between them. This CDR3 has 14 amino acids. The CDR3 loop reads CAGQNRVNTGELFF. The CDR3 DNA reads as TGTGCCGGACAAAACAGGGTAAACACCGGGGAGCTGTTTTTT.

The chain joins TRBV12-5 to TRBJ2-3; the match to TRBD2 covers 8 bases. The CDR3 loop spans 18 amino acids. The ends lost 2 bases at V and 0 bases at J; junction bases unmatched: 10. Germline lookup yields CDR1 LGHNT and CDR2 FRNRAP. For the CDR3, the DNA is TGTGCTAGTGGTTTGTCGTACAGGACTAGCCCCAGCACAGATACGCAGTATTTT. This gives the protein CASGLSYRTSPSTDTQYF.

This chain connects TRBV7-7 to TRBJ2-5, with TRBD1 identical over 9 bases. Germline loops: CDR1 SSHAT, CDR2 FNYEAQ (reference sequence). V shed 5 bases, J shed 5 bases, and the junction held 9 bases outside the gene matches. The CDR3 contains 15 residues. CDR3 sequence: CASSRWTGDEETQYF. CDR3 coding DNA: TGTGCCAGCAGCCGGTGGACAGGGGACGAGGAGACCCAGTACTTC.

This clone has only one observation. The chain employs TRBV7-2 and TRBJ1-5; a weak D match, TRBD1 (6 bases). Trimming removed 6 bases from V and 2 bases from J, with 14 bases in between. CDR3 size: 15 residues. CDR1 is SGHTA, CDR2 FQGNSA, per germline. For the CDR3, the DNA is TGTGCCAGCAGAGCTAACAGGGATGGCAATCAGCCCCAGCATTTT. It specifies CASRANRDGNQPQHF.

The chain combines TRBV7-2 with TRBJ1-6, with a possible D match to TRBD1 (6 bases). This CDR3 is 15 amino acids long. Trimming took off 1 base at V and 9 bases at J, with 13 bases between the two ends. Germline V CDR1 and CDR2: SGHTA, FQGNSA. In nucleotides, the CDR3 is TGTGCCAGCAGCTTAGAAGCAGGGGTGGTTTCACCCCTCCACTTT. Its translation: CASSLEAGVVSPLHF.

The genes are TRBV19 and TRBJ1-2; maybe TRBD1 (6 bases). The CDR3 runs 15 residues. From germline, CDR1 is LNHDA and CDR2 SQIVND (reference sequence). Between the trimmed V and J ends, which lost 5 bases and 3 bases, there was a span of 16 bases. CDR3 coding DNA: TGTGCCAGTAGTGATCAGGGTTCAGGGGACTATGGCTACACCTTC. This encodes CASSDQGSGDYGYTF.

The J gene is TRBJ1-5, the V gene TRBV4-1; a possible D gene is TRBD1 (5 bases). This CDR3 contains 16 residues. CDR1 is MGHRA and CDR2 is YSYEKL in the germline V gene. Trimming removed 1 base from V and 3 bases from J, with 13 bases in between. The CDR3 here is CASSQGGFRDNQPQHF. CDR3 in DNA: TGCGCCAGCAGCCAAGGTGGGTTCAGGGACAATCAGCCCCAGCATTTT.

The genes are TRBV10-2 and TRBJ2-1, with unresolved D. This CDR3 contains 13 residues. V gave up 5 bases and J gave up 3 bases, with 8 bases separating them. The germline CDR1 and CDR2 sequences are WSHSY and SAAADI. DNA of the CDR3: TGCGCCAGCAGTCCTCTTCTCTACAATGAGCAGTTCTTC. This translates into CASSPLLYNEQFF.

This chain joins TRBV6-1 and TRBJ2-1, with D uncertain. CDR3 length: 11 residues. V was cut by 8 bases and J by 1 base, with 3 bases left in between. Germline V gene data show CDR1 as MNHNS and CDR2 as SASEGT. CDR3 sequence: CASRSYNEQFF. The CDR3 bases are TGTGCCAGCCGGTCCTACAATGAGCAGTTCTTC.

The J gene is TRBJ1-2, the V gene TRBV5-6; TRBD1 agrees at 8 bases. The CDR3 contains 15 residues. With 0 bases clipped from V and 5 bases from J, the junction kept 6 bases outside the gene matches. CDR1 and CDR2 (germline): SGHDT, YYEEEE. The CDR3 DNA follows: TGTGCCAGCAGCTTGGAGGACAGGGTTTTTTATGGCTACACCTTC. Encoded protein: CASSLEDRVFYGYTF.

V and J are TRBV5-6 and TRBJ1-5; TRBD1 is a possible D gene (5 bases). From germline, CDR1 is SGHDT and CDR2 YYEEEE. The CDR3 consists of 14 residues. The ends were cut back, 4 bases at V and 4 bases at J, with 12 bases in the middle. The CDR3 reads CASSRDSINQPQHF. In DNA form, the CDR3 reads TGTGCCAGCAGCCGCGACAGCATTAATCAGCCCCAGCATTTT.

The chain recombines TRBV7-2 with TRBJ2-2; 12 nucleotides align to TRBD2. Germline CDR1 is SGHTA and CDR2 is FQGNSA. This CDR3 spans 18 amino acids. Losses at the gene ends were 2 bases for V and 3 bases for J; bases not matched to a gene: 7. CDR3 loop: CASSLRGTSGLYTGELFF. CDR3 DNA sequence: TGTGCCAGCAGCTTAAGGGGGACTAGCGGGTTGTACACCGGGGAGCTGTTTTTT.